The rows below give T cell receptor beta chains drawn from one sample of a study of vaccination and CD4 T cells after COVID-19. TCRdb itself ran the PCR reads through MiXCR, one entry per CDR3 protein. This sample carries 15,000 to 20,000 distinct CDR3 sequences, approximately 60% of them seen once, and the ten largest clones take roughly 8%. These receptors lack a known antigen. The sample was CD4+ T cells from blood, cultured in vitro. These receptors originate from a human donor who had recovered from COVID-19. CDR3s include the opening cysteine and the closing phenylalanine or tryptophan. D genes are given only for firm matches. Rows may omit the clone size; those that give it use once, few, many or a size class.

D | J | size | V | CDR3 | DNA
NA | TRBJ2-5 | NA | TRBV7-2 | CASSSGAGVWEETQYF | TGTGCCAGCAGCTCAGGGGCGGGAGTTTGGGAAGAGACCCAGTACTTC
NA | TRBJ1-5 | NA | TRBV19 | CASSPLRGRLFNQPQHF | TGTGCCAGTAGTCCCCTCAGGGGAAGACTGTTTAATCAGCCCCAGCATTTT
NA | TRBJ1-6 | NA | TRBV2 | CASSNNSPLHF | TGTGCCAGCAGCAATAATTCACCCCTCCACTTT
TRBD2 | TRBJ2-7 | NA | TRBV4-1 | CASSQVGAGAGEQYF | TGCGCCAGCAGCCAAGTTGGGGCGGGAGCTGGCGAGCAGTACTTC
NA | TRBJ2-7 | few | TRBV6-1 | CASRDTRYEQYF | TGTGCCAGCCGAGACACGAGATACGAGCAGTACTTC
TRBD1 | TRBJ1-2 | NA | TRBV28 | CASSPPGQAVGYTF | TGTGCCAGCAGCCCCCCGGGACAGGCGGTTGGCTACACCTTC
TRBD1 | TRBJ1-5 | NA | TRBV4-1 | CASSQADRGPNQPQHF | TGCGCCAGCAGCCAAGCTGACAGGGGGCCTAATCAGCCCCAGCATTTT
NA | TRBJ2-5 | few | TRBV6-1 | CASSVAPDSQETQYF | TGTGCCAGCAGTGTCGCGCCAGACTCCCAAGAGACCCAGTACTTC
TRBD2 | TRBJ2-7 | NA | TRBV20-1 | CSASSPSSGSYEQYF | TGCAGTGCGAGTTCCCCTTCTAGCGGGAGCTACGAGCAGTACTTC
TRBD2 | TRBJ2-1 | NA | TRBV20-1 | CSARTPGLGLLYSYNEQFF | TGCAGTGCTAGAACCCCGGGACTAGGGCTCCTTTACTCCTACAATGAGCAGTTCTTC
NA | TRBJ2-2 | few | TRBV20-1 | CSARAGGSNTGELFF | TGCAGTGCTAGAGCCGGAGGATCGAACACCGGGGAGCTGTTTTTT
NA | TRBJ1-5 | few | TRBV7-2 | CASSSGTEPGGAQHF | TGTGCCAGCAGCTCCGGGACCGAGCCCGGCGGGGCCCAGCATTTT
TRBD1 | TRBJ1-1 | NA | TRBV7-2 | CASSLDRGYTEAFF | TGTGCCAGCAGCTTAGACAGGGGCTACACTGAAGCTTTCTTT
NA | TRBJ1-1 | NA | TRBV12-3/TRBV12-4 | CASSYDQREAFF | TGTGCCAGCAGTTATGACCAGAGAGAAGCTTTCTTT
NA | TRBJ2-2 | medium-sized | TRBV5-4 | CASSFVAADTGELFF | TGTGCCAGCAGCTTTGTAGCGGCGGACACCGGGGAGCTGTTTTTT
NA | TRBJ2-3 | NA | TRBV20-1 | CSALGTPYTDTQYF | TGCAGTGCTCTCGGGACACCTTACACAGATACGCAGTATTTT
NA | TRBJ2-3 | NA | TRBV19 | CATLHADTQYF | TGTGCCACCCTACACGCAGATACGCAGTATTTT
TRBD1 | TRBJ1-2 | NA | TRBV28 | CASSGTGNYGYTF | TGTGCCAGCAGTGGGACAGGGAACTATGGCTACACCTTC
TRBD2 | TRBJ2-7 | NA | TRBV10-1 | CASSAGTTNYEQYF | TGCGCCAGCAGTGCCGGGACTACCAACTACGAGCAGTACTTC
TRBD1 | TRBJ1-5 | NA | TRBV20-1 | CSARDRTGDQPQHF | TGCAGTGCTAGAGATAGGACAGGGGATCAGCCCCAGCATTTT
NA | TRBJ2-7 | NA | TRBV6-5 | CASSYFGYEQYF | TGTGCCAGCAGTTACTTCGGCTACGAGCAGTACTTC
NA | TRBJ2-7 | NA | TRBV20-1 | CSARGPTGVYEQYF | TGCAGTGCTAGAGGGCCGACGGGGGTCTACGAGCAGTACTTC
NA | TRBJ2-5 | few | TRBV20-1 | CSASRTFQETQYF | TGCAGTGCTTCTCGTACGTTTCAAGAGACCCAGTACTTC
TRBD2 | TRBJ2-3 | NA | TRBV10-3 | CAIGASGDTQYF | TGTGCCATCGGGGCTAGCGGTGATACGCAGTATTTT
NA | TRBJ1-5 | few | TRBV19 | CASSIQLLQPQHF | TGTGCCAGTAGTATCCAACTTCTTCAGCCCCAGCATTTT
TRBD2 | TRBJ2-7 | NA | TRBV6-2/TRBV6-3 | CASSRLAAGSYEQYF | TGTGCCAGCAGCCGACTAGCGGCGGGTTCCTACGAGCAGTACTTC
NA | TRBJ1-5 | once | TRBV2 | CASNLLGGGANSNQPQHF | TGTGCCAGCAATCTCCTGGGGGGAGGGGCAAATAGCAATCAGCCCCAGCATTTT
TRBD2 | TRBJ2-7 | NA | TRBV20-1 | CSARTLAGIHEQYF | TGCAGTGCTAGGACACTAGCGGGAATCCACGAGCAGTACTTC
NA | TRBJ2-3 | NA | TRBV20-1 | CSARRAVATDTQYF | TGCAGTGCTAGGAGGGCGGTTGCCACAGATACGCAGTATTTT
TRBD2 | TRBJ2-1 | NA | TRBV6-1 | CASRGYSGRSILDAQFF | TGTGCCAGCAGAGGATACAGCGGGAGATCTATATTGGACGCACAGTTCTTC
NA | TRBJ2-4 | NA | TRBV7-2 | CASSLFVGNIQYF | TGTGCCAGCAGCTTATTTGTAGGAAACATTCAGTACTTC
NA | TRBJ2-7 | NA | TRBV19 | CASSITGTYEQYF | TGTGCCAGTAGTATAACAGGAACCTACGAGCAGTACTTC
NA | TRBJ2-3 | NA | TRBV20-1 | CSARGGSTDTQYF | TGCAGTGCTAGAGGGGGTAGCACAGATACGCAGTATTTT
TRBD1 | TRBJ1-1 | NA | TRBV28 | CASSPYRGRYTEAFF | TGTGCCAGCAGTCCATACAGGGGGCGCTACACTGAAGCTTTCTTT
NA | TRBJ2-1 | few | TRBV11-3 | CASSKGGNEQFF | TGTGCCAGCAGCAAAGGCGGAAATGAGCAGTTCTTC
NA | TRBJ1-2 | NA | TRBV6-1 | CASSRRGFGYTF | TGTGCCAGCAGTCGTCGTGGGTTTGGCTACACCTTC
TRBD2 | TRBJ2-1 | NA | TRBV20-1 | CSFSASGRALQYEQFF | TGCAGTTTCTCCGCTAGCGGGAGGGCCTTACAATATGAGCAGTTCTTC
NA | TRBJ2-6 | NA | TRBV6-5 | CASSYSTAGANVLTF | TGTGCCAGCAGTTACTCCACAGCTGGGGCCAACGTCCTGACTTTC
NA | TRBJ1-2 | few | TRBV28 | CASSTQGYGYTF | TGTGCCAGCAGTACTCAGGGATATGGCTACACCTTC
NA | TRBJ2-5 | few | TRBV20-1 | CSARRETQYF | TGCAGTGCTAGAAGGGAGACCCAGTACTTC
NA | TRBJ1-1 | NA | TRBV28 | CASSYMTVEAFF | TGTGCCAGCAGTTACATGACAGTTGAAGCTTTCTTT
TRBD2 | TRBJ2-7 | NA | TRBV28 | CASSLPSGGYEQYF | TGTGCCAGCAGTTTGCCTAGCGGAGGGTACGAGCAGTACTTC
NA | TRBJ2-3 | NA | TRBV28 | CASGLMAWDTQYF | TGTGCCAGCGGCCTTATGGCCTGGGATACGCAGTATTTT
TRBD1 | TRBJ1-1 | NA | TRBV2 | CTSSGRGSGGTEAFF | TGTACCAGCAGTGGCAGGGGGTCCGGAGGCACTGAAGCTTTCTTT
TRBD1 | TRBJ2-7 | NA | TRBV28 | CASRKQGAVLYEQYF | TGTGCCAGCAGAAAACAGGGGGCCGTCCTCTACGAGCAGTACTTC
NA | TRBJ1-1 | NA | TRBV12-3/TRBV12-4 | CASSFWNTEAFF | TGTGCCAGCAGTTTTTGGAACACTGAAGCTTTCTTT
NA | TRBJ1-1 | NA | TRBV28 | CASSPTWGQNTEAFF | TGTGCCAGCAGCCCCACATGGGGGCAGAACACTGAAGCTTTCTTT
NA | TRBJ2-7 | NA | TRBV30 | CAWAGHREQYF | TGTGCCTGGGCGGGACACCGCGAGCAGTACTTC
NA | TRBJ2-3 | NA | TRBV5-4 | CASSLESDTQYF | TGTGCCAGCAGCTTGGAGTCAGATACGCAGTATTTT
NA | TRBJ1-2 | few | TRBV10-3 | CAIQGNSINYGYTF | TGTGCAATTCAAGGGAACTCGATAAACTATGGCTACACCTTC
TRBD2 | TRBJ2-6 | NA | TRBV27 | CASRPLAGVGGANVLTF | TGTGCCAGCAGACCACTAGCGGGAGTGGGTGGGGCCAACGTCCTGACTTTC
TRBD1 | TRBJ2-2 | NA | TRBV6-4 | CASRQGANTGELFF | TGTGCCAGCAGACAGGGGGCGAACACCGGGGAGCTGTTTTTT
TRBD2 | TRBJ2-7 | NA | TRBV28 | CASSPPGLAPYEQYF | TGTGCCAGCAGCCCCCCGGGACTAGCCCCTTACGAGCAGTACTTC
TRBD2 | TRBJ2-5 | NA | TRBV19 | CASSRGRGETQYF | TGTGCCAGTAGTCGGGGGAGGGGAGAGACCCAGTACTTC
TRBD1 | TRBJ1-2 | NA | TRBV7-3 | CASSLNPRGQGDGYTF | TGTGCCAGCAGCTTAAATCCACGTGGACAGGGGGATGGCTACACCTTC
NA | TRBJ1-6 | few | TRBV7-2 | CASSPRPLPASPLHF | TGTGCCAGCAGCCCAAGACCACTGCCAGCATCACCCCTCCACTTT
NA | TRBJ1-5 | few | TRBV4-1 | CASSLTLVGTQHF | TGCGCCAGCAGCCTTACGTTAGTCGGGACCCAGCATTTT
TRBD2 | TRBJ2-2 | once | TRBV20-1 | CSARPPGLAVELFF | TGCAGTGCTAGACCACCGGGACTAGCGGTCGAGCTGTTTTTT
TRBD1 | TRBJ2-7 | NA | TRBV19 | CASRIARGRGLYEQYF | TGTGCCAGTAGAATAGCCCGGGGCAGGGGGCTCTACGAGCAGTACTTC
NA | TRBJ2-5 | NA | TRBV20-1 | CSAIRSDGKETQYF | TGCAGTGCTATAAGGTCGGACGGTAAAGAGACCCAGTACTTC